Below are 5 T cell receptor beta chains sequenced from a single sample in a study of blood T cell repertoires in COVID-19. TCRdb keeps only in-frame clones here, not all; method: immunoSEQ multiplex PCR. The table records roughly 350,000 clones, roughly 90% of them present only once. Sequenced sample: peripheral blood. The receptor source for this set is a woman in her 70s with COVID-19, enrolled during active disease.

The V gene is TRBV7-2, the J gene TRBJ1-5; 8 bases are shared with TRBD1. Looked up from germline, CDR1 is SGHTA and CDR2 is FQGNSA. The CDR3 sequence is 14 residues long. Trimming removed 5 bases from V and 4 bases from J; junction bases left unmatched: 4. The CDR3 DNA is TGTGCCAGCAGCCGGACAGGGTCGAATCAGCCCCAGCATTTT. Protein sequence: CASSRTGSNQPQHF.

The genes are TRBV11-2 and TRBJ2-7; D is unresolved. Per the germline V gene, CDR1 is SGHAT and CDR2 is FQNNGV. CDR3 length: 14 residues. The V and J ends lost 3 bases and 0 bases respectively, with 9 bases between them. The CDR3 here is CASSLLSHSYEQYF. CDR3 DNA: TGTGCCAGCAGCTTGTTGAGCCACTCCTACGAGCAGTACTTC.

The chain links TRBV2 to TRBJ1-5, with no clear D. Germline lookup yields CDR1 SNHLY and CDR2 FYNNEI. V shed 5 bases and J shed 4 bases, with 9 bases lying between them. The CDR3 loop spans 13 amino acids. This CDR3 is CASSPQKNQPQHF. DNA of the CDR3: TGTGCCAGCAGTCCCCAGAAAAATCAGCCCCAGCATTTT.

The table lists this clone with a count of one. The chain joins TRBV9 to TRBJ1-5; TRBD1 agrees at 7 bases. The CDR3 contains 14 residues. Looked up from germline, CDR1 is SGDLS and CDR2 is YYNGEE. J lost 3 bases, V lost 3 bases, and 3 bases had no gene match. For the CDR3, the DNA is TGTGCCAGCAGCGGGGACAGTCCCAATCAGCCCCAGCATTTT. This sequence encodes CASSGDSPNQPQHF.

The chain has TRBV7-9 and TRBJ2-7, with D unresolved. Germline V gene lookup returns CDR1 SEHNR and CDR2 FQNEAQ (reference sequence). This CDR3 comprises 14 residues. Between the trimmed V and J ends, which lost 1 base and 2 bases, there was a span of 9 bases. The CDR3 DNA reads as TGTGCCAGCAGCTTAGTGGCAGGCACCTACGAGCAGTACTTC. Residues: CASSLVAGTYEQYF.